A single sample gave rise to the 16 T cell receptor beta chains below, sequenced in a study of prognosis after radiotherapy for stage I lung cancer. The TCR beta CDR3 region was amplified from genomic DNA, with two rounds of multiplex PCR being used for the amplification. First-round PCR, the initial amplification, used primers specific to each TRBV and TRBJ gene. TCRdb passed the multiplex PCR reads through MiXCR, listing each CDR3 protein once. This sample carries more than 11,000 distinct CDR3 sequences, around 33% of them seen once, and the ten largest clones take 25% to 35%. The sequenced sample was PBMCs, obtained before or after stereotactic body radiation therapy (not recorded which). These receptors all come from a donor older than 45 with non-small cell lung cancer.

This clonotype was seen ten or more times. One base away lies a much larger clone, so this may be a sequencing read error. The J gene is TRBJ2-1, the V gene TRBV10-3; tentatively, D is TRBD2 (5 bases). There are 13 residues in the CDR3. Germline CDR1 ENHRY, CDR2 SYGVKD. The CDR3: CAISGTGYSEQFF. In DNA form, the CDR3 reads TGTGCCATCAGTGGGACTGGATACAGTGAGCAGTTCTTC.

In its sample, this clonotype was seen many times. The V call is TRBV6-1, the J call TRBJ1-5; D remains unclear. This CDR3 spans 15 amino acids. Trimming cost V 4 bases and J 1 base, with 11 bases left between them. Germline values: CDR1 MNHNS, CDR2 SASEGT. CDR3 coding DNA: TGTGCCAGCAGTGTGGGCAGGACGAGCAATCAGCCCCAGCATTTT. The encoded protein is CASSVGRTSNQPQHF.

This clonotype was counted many times. This chain connects TRBV3-1 to TRBJ2-1, with 8 bases aligning to TRBD1. The junction had 9 bases not matched to a gene; V was cut back by 2 bases and J by 0 bases. In germline, CDR1 is LGHDT, CDR2 YNNKEL (reference sequence). CDR3 length equals 18 residues. Here the CDR3 reads CASSQRSRGLSSYNEQFF. As DNA, the CDR3 is TGTGCCAGCAGCCAACGGAGCAGGGGGCTCAGCTCCTACAATGAGCAGTTCTTC.

This clonotype was seen ten or more times. The rearrangement links TRBV19 to TRBJ2-3; no reliable D call. CDR3 size: 12 residues. CDR1 is LNHDA, CDR2 SQIVND, per germline (reference sequence). Trimming left V 5 bases short and J 4 bases short, with 7 bases between. The CDR3 is CASSGQADTQYF. CDR3 DNA sequence: TGTGCCAGTAGTGGGCAGGCAGATACGCAGTATTTT.

As to this clonotype: A much larger clone lies a single base off, so this may be a read error. The V gene is TRBV5-1, the J gene TRBJ2-1, with 8 bases that match TRBD2. Trimming took 2 bases from V and 4 from J; bases not matched to a gene: 11. Per germline, CDR1 SGHRS and CDR2 YFSETQ. The CDR3 consists of 17 residues. CDR3 DNA: TGCGCCAGCAGCTTTGGCCTCATTCGGGGGGGTTACAATGAGCAGTTCTTC. Residues: CASSFGLIRGGYNEQFF.

This clonotype has ten or more counts. The chain uses TRBV7-2 and TRBJ1-2; possible D gene TRBD1, 5 bases. CDR1 and CDR2 from the germline V gene are SGHTA and FQGNSA. The length of the CDR3 is 13 residues. V lost 1 base to trimming and J lost 8 bases, with 11 bases between them. The CDR3 protein is CASSLGRDWGYTF. CDR3 DNA sequence: TGTGCCAGCAGCTTAGGCCGGGACTGGGGCTACACCTTC.

By sample share, this clonotype is medium-sized (0.01 to 0.1%). The rearrangement links TRBV28 to TRBJ1-6; no definite D call. This CDR3 has 14 residues. V was trimmed by 1 base and J by 7 bases, leaving 8 bases between them. Germline values: CDR1 MDHEN, CDR2 SYDVKM. CDR3 DNA: TGTGCCAGCAGTTTATTTGTAGAAAATTCACCCCTCCACTTT. It codes for CASSLFVENSPLHF.

As to this clonotype: A read error is the likely source, as a far larger clone sits one nucleotide away. The chain uses TRBV28 and TRBJ2-5; TRBD2 agrees at 10 bases. The assigned J gene may be wrong: the sequence end matches TRBJ2-1 better. This CDR3 region has 18 residues. The germline CDR1 and CDR2 sequences are MDHEN and SYDVKM. CDR3 sequence reads: CASSFPPPSGGWDNEQFF. As DNA, the CDR3 is TGTGCCAGCAGTTTCCCCCCTCCTAGCGGGGGTTGGGACAATGAGCAGTTCTTC.

This clonotype was observed a few times. A much more abundant neighbour one base away suggests this may be a read error. The chain joins TRBV6-1 to TRBJ2-2, with D perhaps matching TRBD2 (5 bases). The germline gives CDR1 MNHNS, CDR2 SASEGT. The CDR3 spans 11 residues. DNA of the CDR3: TGTGCCAGCGGAGGCACCGGGGAGCTGCTTTTT. This translates into CASGGTGELLF.

V usage is TRBV30 and J usage is TRBJ2-7; 9 bases align to TRBD2. Germline CDR1 and CDR2: GTSNPN and SVGIG (reference sequence). The CDR3 spans 12 residues. Germline trimming cut 2 bases from V and 5 bases from J; bases unmatched to any gene: 1. For the CDR3, the DNA is TGTGCCTGGAGTTTAGCGGGAGACGAGCAGTACTTC. Translated, it gives CAWSLAGDEQYF.

This clonotype came up many times. The chain employs TRBV18 and TRBJ2-5; D might be TRBD1 (6 bases). Trimming removed 3 bases at V and 5 bases at J, with 13 bases between. Germline loops: CDR1 KGHSH, CDR2 LQKENI. This CDR3 has 14 residues. DNA of the CDR3: TGTGCCAGCTCACCCGTACAGGGTGAGGAGACCCAGTACTTC. Protein sequence: CASSPVQGEETQYF.

This clonotype is medium-sized within its sample. J is TRBJ1-5 and V is TRBV6-1, with D perhaps matching TRBD1 (5 bases). This CDR3 region has 15 residues. V was cut by 6 bases and J by 7 bases, with 19 bases left in between. The germline V gene encodes CDR1 MNHNS and CDR2 SASEGT. The CDR3, as DNA: TGTGCCAGCAGAAGTGGGGGGTGGGGTTTCCAGCCCCAGCATTTT. Protein product: CASRSGGWGFQPQHF.

About this clonotype: A read error likely explains this, since a far larger clone differs by one base. The chain has TRBV12-3 or TRBV12-4 and TRBJ2-2; TRBD2 matches at 12 bases. The trim removed 8 bases at V and 4 bases at J, leaving 8 bases unmatched. The length of the CDR3 is 16 residues. The CDR3 sequence: CASCRQTSGSTGELFF. CDR3 coding DNA: TGTGCCAGCTGCCGGCAGACTAGCGGGAGCACCGGGGAGCTGTTTTTT.

This clonotype appeared many times. The genes are TRBV9 and TRBJ2-5; either TRBD1 or TRBD2 may supply D (5 bases each). Germline CDR1 is SGDLS and CDR2 is YYNGEE. Trimming took off 2 bases at V and 2 bases at J, with 13 bases between the two ends. This CDR3 comprises 15 residues. The CDR3 loop reads CASSVVGTPQETQYF. The CDR3 bases are TGTGCCAGCAGCGTTGTCGGGACCCCACAAGAGACCCAGTACTTC.

This chain uses TRBV6-1 with TRBJ1-2; D may be TRBD1 (5 bases). V lost 6 bases, J lost 4 bases, and 15 bases lay in between. The CDR3 runs to 14 residues. From germline, CDR1 is MNHNS and CDR2 SASEGT. This CDR3 reads CASSRDSLVYGYTF. CDR3 nucleotides: TGTGCCAGCAGCCGTGACAGTCTAGTCTATGGCTACACCTTC.

The rearrangement joins TRBV6-5 to TRBJ2-7; 11 bases are a match to TRBD1. The CDR3 has 16 residues. The germline CDR1 and CDR2 sequences are MNHEY and SVGAGI. V lost 2 bases to trimming and J lost 3 bases; unmatched junction nucleotides: 6. The CDR3: CASSYQTGTGGYEQYF. The DNA for the CDR3 is TGTGCCAGCAGTTACCAAACCGGGACAGGGGGCTACGAGCAGTACTTC.